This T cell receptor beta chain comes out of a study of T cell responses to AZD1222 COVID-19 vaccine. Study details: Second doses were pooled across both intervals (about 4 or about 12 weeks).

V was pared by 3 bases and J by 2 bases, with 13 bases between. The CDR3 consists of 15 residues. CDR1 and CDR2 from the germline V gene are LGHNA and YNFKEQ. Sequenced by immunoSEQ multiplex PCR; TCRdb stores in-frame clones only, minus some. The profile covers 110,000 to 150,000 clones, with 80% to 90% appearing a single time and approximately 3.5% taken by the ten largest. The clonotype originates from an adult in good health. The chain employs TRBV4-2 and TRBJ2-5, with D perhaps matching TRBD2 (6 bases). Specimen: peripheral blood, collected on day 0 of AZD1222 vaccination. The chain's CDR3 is CASSHGRDSQETQYF. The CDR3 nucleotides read TGTGCCAGCAGCCATGGTCGGGACTCGCAAGAGACCCAGTACTTC.